This TCR beta chain derives from a study of blood T cell repertoires in COVID-19 (dated by TCRdb to about 2020). Background for the entire study: The collaborator samples originated in the United States, Italy and Spain and spanned the acute and convalescent phases of COVID-19. The sample metadata nearly always contained a de-identified subject ID, COVID-19 status, age in years and sex. Subjects who had been exposed to COVID-19, were actively infected with it, or had recovered from it provided the deeply sampled blood TCRbeta repertoires that made up the dataset. Samples came from the ongoing ImmuneRACE study (first 160 participants) plus 1,254 subjects from 6 global collaborators. A freely available public database, intended as a resource for researchers studying the immune response to SARS-CoV-2, is where the repertoires were released. Where HLA class I and class II types were available, the types were taken from metadata supplied by the sample provider, not from assay-based typing. The prospective study material was composed of cDNA or gDNA derived from T cells, B-cell-depleted T cells, or PBMCs.

TCRbeta CDR3 regions were amplified from genomic DNA by means of the immunoSEQ Assay, a bias-controlled multiplex PCR. The authors' analysis ran thus. The number of nucleated cells in each sample was estimated by amplification of reference gene primers within the assay. To quantify the absolute abundance of each unique TCRbeta CDR3 rearrangement, sequence reads were collapsed and filtered. For each sample, productive Simpson clonality was calculated as the square root of Simpson's diversity index across productive rearrangements. Sourced from immuneACCESS, this table was stored by TCRdb with only in-frame sequences that have V and J called. A share of the clones is absent; for the studies checked, an unresolved V gene accounts for under half, and the remainder has no known explanation. The V and J calls and clone size are taken from that table; D and trimming were inferred from the DNA. The sample table contains approximately 150,000 clones; only one count was recorded for approximately 84% of them. The biggest ten clones account for 2.5% to 3% of the sample.

The research as a whole found: The quantity of clinical and demographic metadata differed by source and by participant and was supplied without curation.

The germline V gene supplies CDR1 SNHLY and CDR2 FYNNEI. The V and J ends are trimmed by 5 bases and 0 bases, leaving 11 bases between them. The CDR3 sequence holds 15 residues, the cysteine and phenylalanine included. Of the read, only the CDR3 DNA is kept; its 45 bases are in frame from base 1. This clone was seen a few times. Its target antigen remains unknown. Per-base quality was not reported, and no clone a single base away is much larger than it. In Seattle, one collaborating source enrolled patients while the infection was active and tracked those patients longitudinally over the course of disease. Collaborating institutions collected whole blood in K2EDTA tubes following their own protocols. For TCRbeta analysis, collaborators shipped samples in one of three forms: frozen whole blood, isolated PBMCs, or DNA extracted from either of those sample types.

Rearrangement joined TRBV2 to TRBJ2-1; the D gene is possibly TRBD1, with 5 bases matching. The specimen was peripheral blood. This TCR came from an elderly woman with COVID-19, enrolled during active disease. This receptor carries the CDR3 CASSLTVSSYNEQFF. The DNA sequence is given as TGTGCCAGCAGTTTGACAGTTAGCTCCTACAATGAGCAGTTCTTC.